A selection of T cell receptor beta chains follows, all from one sample in a study of T cell responses to AZD1222 COVID-19 vaccine. The method was immunoSEQ multiplex PCR; TCRdb's version includes in-frame clones alone and lacks a portion of them. The sample holds 90,000 to 100,000 clones, roughly 91% seen once. This sample comprised peripheral blood, obtained on day 0 of AZD1222 vaccination. These receptors were collected from an adult in good health. The CDR3 runs from the conserved cysteine through the conserved F or W. The order of the fields is clone size, D gene, J gene, V gene, CDR3 DNA, CDR3 protein. D genes are given only for firm matches. For some rows the clone size is stated as once, few or many, or as a class when expanded; others skip it.

clone_size: .; d_call: .; j_call: TRBJ1-1; v_call: TRBV5-1; cdr3_nt: TGCGCCAGCAGCATAGTCAGGGAAGGCACTGAAGCTTTCTTT; cdr3_aa: CASSIVREGTEAFF
clone_size: .; d_call: .; j_call: TRBJ2-3; v_call: TRBV9; cdr3_nt: TGTGCCAGCAGCGTTTGGGGCACCCAACGCACAGATACGCAGTATTTT; cdr3_aa: CASSVWGTQRTDTQYF
clone_size: .; d_call: .; j_call: TRBJ1-2; v_call: TRBV7-2; cdr3_nt: TGTGCCAGCAGCTACGACCCTAGCGGCTACACCTTC; cdr3_aa: CASSYDPSGYTF
clone_size: .; d_call: .; j_call: TRBJ2-3; v_call: TRBV11-2; cdr3_nt: TGTGCCAGCAGCCGCGTCGGGGGCGGGGATACGCAGTATTTT; cdr3_aa: CASSRVGGGDTQYF
clone_size: .; d_call: .; j_call: TRBJ1-2; v_call: TRBV12-3/TRBV12-4; cdr3_nt: TGTGCCAGCAGCCCCCAGGCGTATGGCTACACCTTC; cdr3_aa: CASSPQAYGYTF
clone_size: .; d_call: .; j_call: TRBJ1-5; v_call: TRBV13; cdr3_nt: TGTGCCAGCAGCTTTTCTGGGCAGCCCCAGCATTTT; cdr3_aa: CASSFSGQPQHF
clone_size: .; d_call: .; j_call: TRBJ1-4; v_call: TRBV11-2; cdr3_nt: TGTGCCAGCAGCCCCTTCGCGGGGCGCGAAAAACTGTTTTTT; cdr3_aa: CASSPFAGREKLFF
clone_size: once; d_call: .; j_call: TRBJ2-7; v_call: TRBV5-6; cdr3_nt: TGTGCCAGCAGCTTGGGGGACCCCTACGAGCAGTACTTC; cdr3_aa: CASSLGDPYEQYF
clone_size: .; d_call: TRBD1; j_call: TRBJ1-2; v_call: TRBV27; cdr3_nt: TGTGCCAGCAGCGCGACAGGGGGGTTTGGTGGCTACACCTTC; cdr3_aa: CASSATGGFGGYTF
clone_size: .; d_call: .; j_call: TRBJ2-2; v_call: TRBV11-2; cdr3_nt: TGTGCCAGCAGCTTAGGGCTTCGGGGGACCGGGGAGCTGTTTTTT; cdr3_aa: CASSLGLRGTGELFF
clone_size: .; d_call: TRBD2; j_call: TRBJ2-1; v_call: TRBV4-2; cdr3_nt: TGTGCCAGCAGCCCCCCGACTAGCGGGTTAAATGAGCAGTTCTTC; cdr3_aa: CASSPPTSGLNEQFF
clone_size: .; d_call: .; j_call: TRBJ1-2; v_call: TRBV28; cdr3_nt: TGTGCCAGCAGTTCGTACGTTAACTATGGCTACACCTTC; cdr3_aa: CASSSYVNYGYTF
clone_size: .; d_call: TRBD1; j_call: TRBJ1-5; v_call: TRBV7-6; cdr3_nt: TGTGCCAGCAGCCCCGGGACAGGGACCCAGCCCCAGCATTTT; cdr3_aa: CASSPGTGTQPQHF
clone_size: .; d_call: TRBD1; j_call: TRBJ1-5; v_call: TRBV19; cdr3_nt: TGTGCCAGTAGTACGGGACAGGGCTATAGCAATCAGCCCCAGCATTTT; cdr3_aa: CASSTGQGYSNQPQHF
clone_size: .; d_call: .; j_call: TRBJ2-7; v_call: TRBV14; cdr3_nt: TGTGCCAGCAGCCGGAACACGGGGCCTTCCTACGAGCAGTACTTC; cdr3_aa: CASSRNTGPSYEQYF
clone_size: .; d_call: .; j_call: TRBJ2-7; v_call: TRBV7-8; cdr3_nt: TGTGCCAGCAGCCCGTGGACGGACGAGCAGTACTTC; cdr3_aa: CASSPWTDEQYF
clone_size: .; d_call: .; j_call: TRBJ2-5; v_call: TRBV5-4; cdr3_nt: TGTGCCAGCAGCTTGGGTCGGACACAAGAGACCCAGTACTTC; cdr3_aa: CASSLGRTQETQYF
clone_size: .; d_call: .; j_call: TRBJ1-1; v_call: TRBV5-5; cdr3_nt: TGTGCCAGCAGCTTACGGGCAGGGTACGGCACTGAAGCTTTCTTT; cdr3_aa: CASSLRAGYGTEAFF
clone_size: .; d_call: .; j_call: TRBJ1-1; v_call: TRBV5-1; cdr3_nt: TGCGCCAGCAGCTCGTCCCTCGACGGTGAAGCTTTCTTT; cdr3_aa: CASSSSLDGEAFF
clone_size: .; d_call: TRBD1; j_call: TRBJ2-7; v_call: TRBV6-5; cdr3_nt: TGTGCCAGCAGTAGACAGGGAATTACCTACGAGCAGTACTTC; cdr3_aa: CASSRQGITYEQYF
clone_size: .; d_call: TRBD1; j_call: TRBJ1-2; v_call: TRBV30; cdr3_nt: TGTGCCTGGGGACAGGGGAGGGACGGCTACACCTTC; cdr3_aa: CAWGQGRDGYTF
clone_size: .; d_call: .; j_call: TRBJ1-3; v_call: TRBV3-1/TRBV3-2; cdr3_nt: TGTGCCAGCAGCCAAGACGCGACTGGAAACACCATATATTTT; cdr3_aa: CASSQDATGNTIYF
clone_size: .; d_call: .; j_call: TRBJ1-1; v_call: TRBV28; cdr3_nt: TGTGCCAGCAGTTTAATTGGGTCGGGCACTGAAGCTTTCTTT; cdr3_aa: CASSLIGSGTEAFF
clone_size: once; d_call: TRBD1; j_call: TRBJ2-1; v_call: TRBV4-1; cdr3_nt: TGCGCCAGCAGCCAAGAGGGACAGGGGGGAGGCAATGAGCAGTTCTTC; cdr3_aa: CASSQEGQGGGNEQFF
clone_size: .; d_call: .; j_call: TRBJ1-1; v_call: TRBV9; cdr3_nt: TGTGCCAGCAGCGTAGTAGGGGGGTCTGAAGCTTTCTTT; cdr3_aa: CASSVVGGSEAFF
clone_size: .; d_call: .; j_call: TRBJ2-2; v_call: TRBV10-3; cdr3_nt: TGTGCCATCAGTGATACGGTGGGGGGGCCTCCCGGGGAGCTGTTTTTT; cdr3_aa: CAISDTVGGPPGELFF
clone_size: .; d_call: TRBD1; j_call: TRBJ1-1; v_call: TRBV18; cdr3_nt: TGTGCCAGCTCACCGGGACAGATGAACACTGAAGCTTTCTTT; cdr3_aa: CASSPGQMNTEAFF
clone_size: .; d_call: TRBD1; j_call: TRBJ1-6; v_call: TRBV3-1/TRBV3-2; cdr3_nt: TGTGCCAGCAGCCACGCAGTCGGACAGGGGCACTCACCCCTCCACTTT; cdr3_aa: CASSHAVGQGHSPLHF
clone_size: .; d_call: .; j_call: TRBJ2-1; v_call: TRBV24-1; cdr3_nt: TGTGCCACCAGGAGGATTGGACAGAGCTCCTACAATGAGCAGTTCTTC; cdr3_aa: CATRRIGQSSYNEQFF
clone_size: .; d_call: TRBD1; j_call: TRBJ2-7; v_call: TRBV14; cdr3_nt: TGTGCCAGCAGCCAAGAAGCGTGGACAGGGTCGCGGGAGCAGTACTTC; cdr3_aa: CASSQEAWTGSREQYF
clone_size: .; d_call: TRBD1; j_call: TRBJ1-1; v_call: TRBV7-2; cdr3_nt: TGTGCCAGCAGCTTGTACAGGGGGCCCGAAGCTTTCTTT; cdr3_aa: CASSLYRGPEAFF
clone_size: once; d_call: .; j_call: TRBJ2-1; v_call: TRBV12-3/TRBV12-4; cdr3_nt: TGTGCCAGCAGTTTTCAGGGGTACAATGAGCAGTTCTTC; cdr3_aa: CASSFQGYNEQFF
clone_size: once; d_call: .; j_call: TRBJ1-2; v_call: TRBV7-3; cdr3_nt: TGTGCCAGCAGCTTAACCGGGGGGAAGGATGGCTACACCTTC; cdr3_aa: CASSLTGGKDGYTF
clone_size: .; d_call: .; j_call: TRBJ1-3; v_call: TRBV7-9; cdr3_nt: TGTGCCGGGGGTGGAAACACCATATATTTT; cdr3_aa: CAGGGNTIYF
clone_size: .; d_call: TRBD1; j_call: TRBJ1-2; v_call: TRBV19; cdr3_nt: TGTGCCAGTAGTCCCCGGGACAGCCAATGCACCTTC; cdr3_aa: CASSPRDSQCTF
clone_size: .; d_call: .; j_call: TRBJ2-7; v_call: TRBV10-1; cdr3_nt: TGCGCCAGCAGTGAGTCCCTGATTGGGGAGCAGTACTTC; cdr3_aa: CASSESLIGEQYF
clone_size: .; d_call: .; j_call: TRBJ2-7; v_call: TRBV4-1; cdr3_nt: TGCGCCAGCAGCCCGGGCAGGGGCGGGGAGCAGTACTTC; cdr3_aa: CASSPGRGGEQYF
clone_size: once; d_call: TRBD1; j_call: TRBJ1-1; v_call: TRBV7-9; cdr3_nt: TGTGCCAGCAGCCGGGGACAGGAAGCTTTCTTT; cdr3_aa: CASSRGQEAFF
clone_size: once; d_call: TRBD1; j_call: TRBJ1-2; v_call: TRBV12-3/TRBV12-4; cdr3_nt: TGTGCCAGCAGCGACGGGACAGGGAACGGCTACACCTTC; cdr3_aa: CASSDGTGNGYTF
clone_size: .; d_call: .; j_call: TRBJ2-3; v_call: TRBV5-1; cdr3_nt: TGCGCCAGCAGCTTGACGTGGCAGGCTGGGGATACGCAGTATTTT; cdr3_aa: CASSLTWQAGDTQYF
clone_size: .; d_call: .; j_call: TRBJ1-1; v_call: TRBV28; cdr3_nt: TGTGCCAGCAGTCCTTACAGGGACACTGAAGCTTTCTTT; cdr3_aa: CASSPYRDTEAFF
clone_size: .; d_call: .; j_call: TRBJ1-1; v_call: TRBV12-5; cdr3_nt: TGTGCTAGTGGGGCCCCCGGGAGGAACACTGAAGCTTTCTTT; cdr3_aa: CASGAPGRNTEAFF
clone_size: .; d_call: .; j_call: TRBJ1-1; v_call: TRBV6-5; cdr3_nt: TGTGCCAGCACAGGGGCCGGCACTGAAGCTTTCTTT; cdr3_aa: CASTGAGTEAFF
clone_size: .; d_call: TRBD2; j_call: TRBJ2-7; v_call: TRBV5-1; cdr3_nt: TGCGCCAGCAGCCGGGCCGGGGACTACTACGAGCAGTACTTC; cdr3_aa: CASSRAGDYYEQYF
clone_size: .; d_call: TRBD1; j_call: TRBJ1-1; v_call: TRBV29-1; cdr3_nt: TGCAGCGTTGGGCGGGGGGCGACAGGGACGAACACTGAAGCTTTCTTT; cdr3_aa: CSVGRGATGTNTEAFF
clone_size: .; d_call: .; j_call: TRBJ1-5; v_call: TRBV5-5; cdr3_nt: TGTGCCAGCAGCGGGGACGGGAGCAATCAGCCCCAGCATTTT; cdr3_aa: CASSGDGSNQPQHF
clone_size: .; d_call: .; j_call: TRBJ2-1; v_call: TRBV19; cdr3_nt: TGTGCCAGCTCTCCCCTACCGGCCTACAATGAGCAGTTCTTC; cdr3_aa: CASSPLPAYNEQFF
clone_size: .; d_call: TRBD1; j_call: TRBJ1-2; v_call: TRBV9; cdr3_nt: TGTGCCAGCAGCGCCCAACAGGGGGCATCCGACTATGGCTACACCTTC; cdr3_aa: CASSAQQGASDYGYTF
clone_size: once; d_call: .; j_call: TRBJ1-6; v_call: TRBV4-1; cdr3_nt: TGCGCCAGCAGCCACTCCATCTCCGAGGCTAATTCACCCCTCCACTTT; cdr3_aa: CASSHSISEANSPLHF
clone_size: .; d_call: .; j_call: TRBJ1-1; v_call: TRBV19; cdr3_nt: TGTGCCAGTATCGGGAAGGGGGGCACTGAAGCTTTCTTT; cdr3_aa: CASIGKGGTEAFF
clone_size: .; d_call: TRBD1; j_call: TRBJ2-3; v_call: TRBV19; cdr3_nt: TGTGCCTCCTCGGCAGGGACAGACCGTTTTACGCAGTATTTT; cdr3_aa: CASSAGTDRFTQYF
clone_size: .; d_call: .; j_call: TRBJ2-5; v_call: TRBV7-9; cdr3_nt: TGTGCCAGCAGCCCGTCGGAAGAGACCCAGTACTTC; cdr3_aa: CASSPSEETQYF
clone_size: .; d_call: .; j_call: TRBJ2-7; v_call: TRBV4-1; cdr3_nt: TGCGCCAGCAGCCAAGGGGAAGGGGCCCCAGCCTACGAGCAGTACTTC; cdr3_aa: CASSQGEGAPAYEQYF
clone_size: .; d_call: .; j_call: TRBJ2-7; v_call: TRBV3-1/TRBV3-2; cdr3_nt: TGTGCCAGCAGCCCGGAGCCGGGGAGGAACGAGCAGTACTTC; cdr3_aa: CASSPEPGRNEQYF
clone_size: .; d_call: .; j_call: TRBJ2-1; v_call: TRBV6-5; cdr3_nt: TGTGCCAGCAGTTACTCTCGGCATGAGCAGTTCTTC; cdr3_aa: CASSYSRHEQFF
clone_size: .; d_call: TRBD1; j_call: TRBJ1-4; v_call: TRBV5-1; cdr3_nt: TGCGCCAGCAGCTTCGGACAGGGGAGTGAAAAACTGTTTTTT; cdr3_aa: CASSFGQGSEKLFF
clone_size: .; d_call: .; j_call: TRBJ1-2; v_call: TRBV28; cdr3_nt: TGTGCCAGCACTTTCAACTATGGCTACACCTTC; cdr3_aa: CASTFNYGYTF
clone_size: .; d_call: .; j_call: TRBJ1-1; v_call: TRBV2; cdr3_nt: TGTGCCAGCAGTCTCCAGATGAACACTGAAGCTTTCTTT; cdr3_aa: CASSLQMNTEAFF
clone_size: .; d_call: TRBD1; j_call: TRBJ1-2; v_call: TRBV10-3; cdr3_nt: TGTGCCATCAGTGAGATCGGACAGGCTGGAGGCTACACCTTC; cdr3_aa: CAISEIGQAGGYTF